A single sample is the source of the 7 T cell receptor beta chains below, sequenced in a study of CD8 T cells in Susac syndrome. With random hexamers, reverse transcription was performed on roughly 0.45 to 1 ug of RNA. A single record per CDR3 protein comes from TCRdb applying MiXCR to the immunoSEQ multiplex PCR reads. The sample has around 170,000 distinct CDR3 sequences; about 92% are singletons. Sequencing was performed on CD4+ T cells from PBMCs. These receptors all stem from a human donor in good health.

The chain joins TRBV7-2 to TRBJ1-1, with a possible D match to TRBD1 (6 bases). Trimming cost V 5 bases and J 1 base, with 11 bases left between them. Germline V gives CDR1 SGHTA, CDR2 FQGNSA. The CDR3 runs to 14 residues. The DNA for the CDR3 is TGTGCCAGCAGCAGACTGACAGGGAACACTGAAGCTTTCTTT. Translating it yields CASSRLTGNTEAFF.

The chain couples TRBV6-4 to TRBJ1-1; D gene unclear. Germline V gene sequence: CDR1 MRHNA, CDR2 SNTAGT. This CDR3 spans 14 amino acids. Deletions cut 0 bases from V and 1 base from J, with 6 bases between. The CDR3 region has the DNA TGTGCCAGCAGTGACTCGAATAGGAACACTGAAGCTTTCTTT. Protein sequence: CASSDSNRNTEAFF.

The chain carries TRBV6-2 or TRBV6-3 and TRBJ2-4; D gene unclear. CDR3 length equals 14 residues. Germline CDR1 and CDR2: MNHEY and SVGEGT. Trimming cost V 1 base and J 0 bases, with 4 bases left between them. DNA for the CDR3: TGTGCCAGCAGTTACTTGTTAGCCAAAAACATTCAGTACTTC. Encoded protein: CASSYLLAKNIQYF.

V usage is TRBV7-2 and J usage is TRBJ2-5, with TRBD2 as a possible D gene (5 bases). Deletions cut 2 bases from V and 5 bases from J, with 15 bases between. The CDR3 runs to 15 residues. The V gene's germline CDR1 is SGHTA and CDR2 FQGNSA. The CDR3 DNA reads TGTGCCAGCAGCTTATTTGGACTCGCCCAGGAGACCCAGTACTTC. Residues: CASSLFGLAQETQYF.

This chain links TRBV29-1 with TRBJ1-1; TRBD1 is a possible D gene (6 bases). Germline V gives CDR1 SQVTM, CDR2 ANQGSEA. V lost 6 bases, J lost 6 bases, and 14 bases lay in between. CDR3 length equals 12 residues. In DNA form, the CDR3 reads TGCAGCGTATCACCACAGGGTTCTGAAGCTTTCTTT. Translated: CSVSPQGSEAFF.

This clonotype was counted between two and nine times. The gene calls are TRBV7-8 and TRBJ2-3; D is uncertain. Trimming took off 3 bases at V and 1 base at J, with 2 bases between the two ends. CDR1 SGHVS and CDR2 FQNEAQ come from the germline V gene. This CDR3 contains 12 residues. The CDR3 sequence is CASSFGTDTQYF. The CDR3 DNA reads as TGTGCCAGCAGCTTTGGCACAGATACGCAGTATTTT.

The V call is TRBV7-2, the J call TRBJ1-2, with 11 nucleotides matching TRBD1. The CDR3 is made up of 16 amino acids. Looked up from germline, CDR1 is SGHTA and CDR2 is FQGNSA. The ends lost 5 bases at V and 8 bases at J; junction bases unmatched: 13. In DNA, the CDR3 is TGTGCCAGCAGCCCCGGACAGGGGGCGCCGAAGGGCGGCTACACCTTC. Translation gives CASSPGQGAPKGGYTF.